This entry lists 9 T cell receptor beta chains sequenced from one sample in a study of cytomegalovirus exposure and HLA in healthy donors. It was with 60 Vbeta and 13 Jbeta primers that the PCR ran. This table comes from immunoSEQ multiplex PCR, and its TCRdb copy is limited to in-frame clones, with some not included. This sample has roughly 120,000 clones, with 77% found just once. Material for sequencing was PBMCs. Receptors originate from a human donor in good health.

The chain's CDR3 is CASSGTPNQPQHF. The CDR3 region has the DNA TGTGCCAGCAGCGGGACACCCAATCAGCCCCAGCATTTT. The V and J genes are TRBV6-1 and TRBJ1-5, with a weak D call TRBD1 (6 bases). Trimming took off 6 bases at V and 3 bases at J, with 9 bases between the two ends. Germline V lookup: CDR1 MNHNS, CDR2 SASEGT. There are 13 residues in the CDR3.

This clone was seen a single time. The chain couples TRBV7-9 to TRBJ1-4; D is unresolved. Germline V gives CDR1 SEHNR, CDR2 FQNEAQ (reference sequence). The V gene lost 9 bases and the J gene lost 9 bases, with 5 bases spanning the gap. This CDR3 has 9 amino acids. The CDR3 sequence is CARLKKLFF. For the CDR3, the DNA is TGTGCCAGACTAAAAAAACTGTTTTTT.

V and J are TRBV11-3 and TRBJ2-5; no clear D. Per germline, CDR1 SGHNT and CDR2 YENEEA. The CDR3 is 13 residues long. V was shortened by 1 base and J by 2 bases, with 5 bases between the two germline ends. Here the CDR3 DNA reads TGTGCCAGCAGCTTAGGGCAGCAAGAGACCCAGTACTTC. It codes for CASSLGQQETQYF.

This clone has just one count. J is TRBJ2-3 and V is TRBV5-1; 9 bases agree with TRBD2. Germline V gene lookup returns CDR1 SGHRS and CDR2 YFSETQ. The CDR3 is 15 amino acids. With V trimmed by 0 bases and J by 3 bases, 2 bases remained unmatched. CDR3 bases: TGCGCCAGCAGCTTGGCGGCGGGAGGGACAGATACGCAGTATTTT. This translates into CASSLAAGGTDTQYF.

This chain links TRBV7-6 with TRBJ2-7, with 8 bases that match TRBD2. CDR3 size: 16 residues. Germline V gene data show CDR1 as SGHVS and CDR2 as FNYEAQ. The V segment lost 1 base and the J segment 0 bases; nucleotides outside the gene matches: 5. The CDR3 DNA reads TGTGCCAGCAGCTTAGGAAGCGGGGGAAGCTCCTACGAGCAGTACTTC. Its protein is CASSLGSGGSSYEQYF. The entire variable domain, with the rest obtained from reference TRBV7-6 and TRBJ2-7, is as follows: GAGVSQSPRYKVTKRGQDVALRCDPISGHVSLYWYRQALGQGPEFLTYFNYEAQQDKSGLPNDRFSAERPEGSISTLTIQRTEQRDSAMYRCASSLGSGGSSYEQYFGPGTRLTVT.

The chain is built from TRBV14 and TRBJ1-2; D not certain. The CDR3 runs 14 residues. Germline V lookup: CDR1 SGHDN, CDR2 FVKESK. V was clipped by 3 bases and J by 8 bases, with 16 bases between them. The CDR3 loop is CASSQTDLRSGYTF. Written as DNA, the CDR3 is TGTGCCAGCAGCCAGACGGACTTGAGGTCGGGCTACACCTTC. The full variable domain, with the rest looked up from reference TRBV14 and TRBJ1-2, is EAGVTQFPSHSVIEKGQTVTLRCDPISGHDNLYWYRRVMGKEIKFLLHFVKESKQDESGMPNNRFLAERTGGTYSTLKVQPAELEDSGVYFCASSQTDLRSGYTFGSGTRLTVV.

This clone was seen a few times. This sequence joins TRBV5-1 and TRBJ2-1, with 12 bases identical to TRBD2. The J segment lost 8 bases and the V segment lost 4 bases, leaving 7 bases of the junction unmatched. This CDR3 is 15 amino acids long. Germline CDR1 and CDR2: SGHRS and YFSETQ. CDR3 nucleotides: TGCGCCAGCAGCCACGGACTAGCGGGATTGGATGAGCAGTTCTTC. Translated: CASSHGLAGLDEQFF. The full variable domain, its missing parts supplied by reference TRBV5-1 and TRBJ2-1, is KAGVTQTPRYLIKTRGQQVTLSCSPISGHRSVSWYQQTPGQGLQFLFEYFSETQRNKGNFPGRFSGRQFSNSRSEMNVSTLELGDSALYLCASSHGLAGLDEQFFGPGTRLTVL.

V gene TRBV6-5 combines with J gene TRBJ1-1; the D gene is possibly TRBD1 (5 bases). Trimming cost V 2 bases and J 0 bases, with 13 bases left between them. CDR1 and CDR2 (germline): MNHEY, SVGAGI. The CDR3 length is 16 residues. The CDR3 nucleotides are TGTGCCAGCAGTTACGGGGCCAATTACATGAACACTGAAGCTTTCTTT. It codes for CASSYGANYMNTEAFF.

This chain connects TRBV11-3 to TRBJ2-7, with 8 bases lining up with TRBD1. The CDR3 is 16 amino acids. Germline-derived CDR1 and CDR2 are SGHNT and YENEEA. The ends lost 4 bases at V and 5 bases at J; junction bases unmatched: 13. The CDR3 DNA sequence: TGTGCCAGCAGCTCCTTCTTGGGGGACAGGACAGACGAGCAGTACTTC. Protein: CASSSFLGDRTDEQYF.